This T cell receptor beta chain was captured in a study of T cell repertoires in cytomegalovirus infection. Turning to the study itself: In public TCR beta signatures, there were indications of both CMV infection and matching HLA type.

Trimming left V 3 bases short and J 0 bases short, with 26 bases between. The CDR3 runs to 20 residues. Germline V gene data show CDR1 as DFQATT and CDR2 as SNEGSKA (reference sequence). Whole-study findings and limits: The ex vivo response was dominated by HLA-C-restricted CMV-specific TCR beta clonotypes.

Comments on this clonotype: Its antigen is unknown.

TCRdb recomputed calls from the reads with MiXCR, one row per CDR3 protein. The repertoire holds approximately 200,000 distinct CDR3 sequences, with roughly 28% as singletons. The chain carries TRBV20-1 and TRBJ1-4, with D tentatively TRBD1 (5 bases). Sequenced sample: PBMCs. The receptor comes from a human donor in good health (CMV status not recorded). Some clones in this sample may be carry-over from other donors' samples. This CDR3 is CSARDISGQGGIATNEKLFF. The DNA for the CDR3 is TGCAGTGCTAGGGATATCTCGGGCCAGGGAGGAATCGCAACTAATGAAAAACTGTTTTTT.